The 5 T cell receptor beta chains below were found in one sample sequenced in a study of spatial heterogeneity in lung cancer. As to time point: sample taken at primary tumor resection. Whole RNA obtained from tumor, nontumor lung or frozen PBMC underwent sequencing without sorting. TCRdb re-called the 5' RACE reads through MiXCR, storing one row per CDR3 protein. In the table there are 20,000 to 25,000 distinct CDR3 sequences, about 4.6% of which are singletons. The starting material was PBMCs, obtained at surgery. The source of these receptors is a male donor with early-stage non-small cell lung cancer.

This clonotype appeared many times. V is TRBV20-1 and J is TRBJ2-5; 7 nucleotides match TRBD2. The CDR3 sequence is 14 residues long. The germline V gene encodes CDR1 DFQATT and CDR2 SNEGSKA (reference sequence). V was pared by 6 bases and J by 2 bases, with 9 bases of the junction left unmatched. CDR3 region: CSAPPGGPQETQYF. The CDR3 DNA follows: TGCAGTGCCCCTCCGGGGGGACCACAAGAGACCCAGTACTTC.

This clonotype was picked up many times. This chain connects TRBV29-1 to TRBJ2-5; possibly TRBD1 for D (5 bases). Germline CDR1 and CDR2: SQVTM and ANQGSEA. The CDR3 has 15 amino acids. Trimming took 2 bases from V and 9 from J, leaving 22 bases between them. The CDR3 DNA is TGCAGCGTTGAACACTCAGGGCCCTCTGGTGGGGCCCAGTACTTC. As protein: CSVEHSGPSGGAQYF. The full variable domain, its missing parts supplied by reference TRBV29-1 and TRBJ2-5, is SAVISQKPSRDICQRGTSLTIQCQVDSQVTMMFWYRQQPGQSLTLIATANQGSEATYESGFVIDKFPISRPNLTFSTLTVSNMSPEDSSIYLCSVEHSGPSGGAQYFGPGTRLLVL.

This clonotype has only a few counts. The chain uses TRBV5-6 and TRBJ2-1, with D possibly being TRBD2 (6 bases). The V gene's germline CDR1 is SGHDT and CDR2 YYEEEE. The ends were cut back, 4 bases at V and 7 bases at J, with 12 bases in the middle. The CDR3 runs to 13 residues. DNA of the CDR3: TGTGCCAGCAGCCCCTTGGAGGGGAATGAGCAGTTCTTC. It codes for CASSPLEGNEQFF.

This clonotype has a count of ten or more. The rearrangement links TRBV3-1 to TRBJ2-7; no reliable D call. CDR1 is LGHDT, CDR2 YNNKEL, per germline (reference sequence). This CDR3 has 11 residues. V lost 2 bases to trimming and J lost 3 bases, with 2 bases between them. This CDR3 reads CASSQLYEQYF. The CDR3 bases are TGTGCCAGCAGCCAACTCTACGAGCAGTACTTC.

There are many counts of this clonotype. The J gene is TRBJ1-2, the V gene TRBV2; D not resolved. This CDR3 spans 14 amino acids. V was cut by 7 bases and J by 6 bases, with 18 bases left in between. The germline CDR1 and CDR2 sequences are SNHLY and FYNNEI. The CDR3 is CASNRLRTTDGYTF. CDR3 bases: TGTGCCAGCAACCGACTTCGCACGACGGATGGCTACACCTTC. Variable domain in full (rest from reference TRBV2 and TRBJ1-2): EPEVTQTPSHQVTQMGQEVILRCVPISNHLYFYWYRQILGQKVEFLVSFYNNEISEKSEIFDDQFSVERPDGSNFTLKIRSTKLEDSAMYFCASNRLRTTDGYTFGSGTRLTVV.